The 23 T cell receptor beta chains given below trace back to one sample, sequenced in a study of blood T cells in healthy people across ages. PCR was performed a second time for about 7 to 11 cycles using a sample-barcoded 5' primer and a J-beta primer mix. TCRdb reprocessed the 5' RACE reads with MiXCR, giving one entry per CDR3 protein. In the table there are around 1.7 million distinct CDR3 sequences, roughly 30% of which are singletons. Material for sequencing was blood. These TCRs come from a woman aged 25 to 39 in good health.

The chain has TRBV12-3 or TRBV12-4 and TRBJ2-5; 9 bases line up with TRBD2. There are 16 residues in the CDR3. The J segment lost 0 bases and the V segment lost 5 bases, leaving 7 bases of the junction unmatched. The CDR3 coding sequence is TGTGCCAGCAGTCTACTCAGCGGGGGGTACCAAGAGACCCAGTACTTC. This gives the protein CASSLLSGGYQETQYF.

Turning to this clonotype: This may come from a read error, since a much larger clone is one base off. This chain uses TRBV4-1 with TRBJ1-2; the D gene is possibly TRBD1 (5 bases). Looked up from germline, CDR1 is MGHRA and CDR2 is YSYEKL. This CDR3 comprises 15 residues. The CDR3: CASSQGVGLSSGCTF. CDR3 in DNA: TGCGCCAGCAGCCAAGGAGTGGGGCTTTCCTCAGGCTGCACCTTC.

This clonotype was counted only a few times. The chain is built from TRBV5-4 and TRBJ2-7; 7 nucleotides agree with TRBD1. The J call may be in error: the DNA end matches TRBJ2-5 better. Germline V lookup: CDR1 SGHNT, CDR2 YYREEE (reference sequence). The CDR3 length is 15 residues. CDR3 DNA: TGTGCCAGCAGCATACTACAGGGGTTTCGAGAGACCCAGTACTTC. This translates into CASSILQGFRETQYF.

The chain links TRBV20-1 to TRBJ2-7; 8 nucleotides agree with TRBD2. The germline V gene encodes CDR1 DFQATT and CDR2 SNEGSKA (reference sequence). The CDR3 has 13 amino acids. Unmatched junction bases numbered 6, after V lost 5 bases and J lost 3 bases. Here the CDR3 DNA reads TGCAGTGCTTCCCGACTAGCGCACTACGAGCAGTACTTC. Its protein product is CSASRLAHYEQYF.

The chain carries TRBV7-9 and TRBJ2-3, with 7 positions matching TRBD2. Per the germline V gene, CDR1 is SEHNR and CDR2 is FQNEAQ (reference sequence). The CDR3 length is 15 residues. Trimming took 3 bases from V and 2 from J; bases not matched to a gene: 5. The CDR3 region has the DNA TGTGCCAGCAGCTTCGCTGAGCGGGACACAGATACGCAGTATTTT. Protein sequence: CASSFAERDTDTQYF.

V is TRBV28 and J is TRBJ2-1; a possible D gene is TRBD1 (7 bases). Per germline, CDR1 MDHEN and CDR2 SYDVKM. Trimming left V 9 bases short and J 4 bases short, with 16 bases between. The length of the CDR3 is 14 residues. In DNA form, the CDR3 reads TGTGCCAGTCTCAAGGCAGGGGGGTACAATGAGCAGTTCTTC. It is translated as CASLKAGGYNEQFF.

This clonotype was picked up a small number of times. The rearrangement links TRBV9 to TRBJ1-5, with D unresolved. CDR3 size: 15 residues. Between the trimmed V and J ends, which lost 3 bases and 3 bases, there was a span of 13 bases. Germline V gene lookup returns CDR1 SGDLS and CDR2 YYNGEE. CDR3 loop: CASSETNNVNQPQHF. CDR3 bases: TGTGCCAGCAGCGAGACGAATAACGTCAATCAGCCCCAGCATTTT. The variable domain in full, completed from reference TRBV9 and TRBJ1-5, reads DSGVTQTPKHLITATGQRVTLRCSPRSGDLSVYWYQQSLDQGLQFLIQYYNGEERAKGNILERFSAQQFPDLHSELNLSSLELGDSALYFCASSETNNVNQPQHFGDGTRLSIL.

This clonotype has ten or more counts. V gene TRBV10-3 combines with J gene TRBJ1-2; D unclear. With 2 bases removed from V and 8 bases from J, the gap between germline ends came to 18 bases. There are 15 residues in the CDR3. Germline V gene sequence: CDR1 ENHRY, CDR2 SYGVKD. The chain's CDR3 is CAISETAAPPEGYTF. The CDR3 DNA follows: TGTGCCATCAGTGAGACGGCGGCGCCCCCGGAAGGCTACACCTTC.

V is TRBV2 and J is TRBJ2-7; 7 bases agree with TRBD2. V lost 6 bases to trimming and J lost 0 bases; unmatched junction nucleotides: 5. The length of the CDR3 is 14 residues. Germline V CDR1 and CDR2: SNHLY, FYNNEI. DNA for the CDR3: TGTGCCAGCAGGCTGGAGCGGGACTCCTACGAGCAGTACTTC. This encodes CASRLERDSYEQYF. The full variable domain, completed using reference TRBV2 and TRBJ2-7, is EPEVTQTPSHQVTQMGQEVILRCVPISNHLYFYWYRQILGQKVEFLVSFYNNEISEKSEIFDDQFSVERPDGSNFTLKIRSTKLEDSAMYFCASRLERDSYEQYFGPGTRLTVT.

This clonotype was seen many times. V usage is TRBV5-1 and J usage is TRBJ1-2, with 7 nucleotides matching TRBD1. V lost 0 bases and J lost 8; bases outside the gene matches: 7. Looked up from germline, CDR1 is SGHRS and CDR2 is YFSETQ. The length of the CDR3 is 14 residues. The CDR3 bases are TGCGCCAGCAGCTTGGAGAGGACAGGTAGCGGCTACACCTTC. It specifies CASSLERTGSGYTF.

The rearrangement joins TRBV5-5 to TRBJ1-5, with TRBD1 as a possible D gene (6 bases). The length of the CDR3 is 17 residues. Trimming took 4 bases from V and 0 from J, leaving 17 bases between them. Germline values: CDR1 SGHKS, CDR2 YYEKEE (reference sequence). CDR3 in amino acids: CASSPNRERNSNQPQHF. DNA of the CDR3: TGTGCCAGCAGCCCTAACAGGGAACGCAATAGCAATCAGCCCCAGCATTTT. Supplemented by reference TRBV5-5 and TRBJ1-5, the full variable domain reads DAGVTQSPTHLIKTRGQQVTLRCSPISGHKSVSWYQQVLGQGPQFIFQYYEKEERGRGNFPDRFSARQFPNYSSELNVNALLLGDSALYLCASSPNRERNSNQPQHFGDGTRLSIL.

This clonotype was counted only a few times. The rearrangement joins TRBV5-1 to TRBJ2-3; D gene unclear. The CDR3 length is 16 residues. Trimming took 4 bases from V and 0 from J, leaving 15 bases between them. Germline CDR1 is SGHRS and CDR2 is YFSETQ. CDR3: CASSLARLISTDTQYF. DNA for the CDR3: TGCGCCAGCAGCCTTGCGAGGTTAATTAGCACAGATACGCAGTATTTT.

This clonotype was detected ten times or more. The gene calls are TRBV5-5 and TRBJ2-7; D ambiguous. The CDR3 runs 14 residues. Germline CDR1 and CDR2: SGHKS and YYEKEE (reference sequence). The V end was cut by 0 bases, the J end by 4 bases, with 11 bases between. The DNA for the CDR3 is TGTGCCAGCAGCTTGGGCCTTCCGTCGTACGAGCAGTACTTC. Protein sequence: CASSLGLPSYEQYF.

CDR3 in amino acids: CSVEDNRWTEAFF. Written as DNA, the CDR3 is TGCAGCGTTGAAGACAATCGGTGGACTGAAGCTTTCTTT. The chain joins TRBV29-1 to TRBJ1-1; D unclear. Germline CDR1 is SQVTM and CDR2 is ANQGSEA. Trimming stripped 0 bases from V and 5 bases from J, with 10 bases between. The CDR3 consists of 13 residues.

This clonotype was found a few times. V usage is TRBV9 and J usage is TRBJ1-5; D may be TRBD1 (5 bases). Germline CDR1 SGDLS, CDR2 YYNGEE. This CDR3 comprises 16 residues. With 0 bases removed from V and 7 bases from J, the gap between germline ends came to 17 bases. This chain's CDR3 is CASSVGGSDMKQPQHF. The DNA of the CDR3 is TGTGCCAGCAGCGTAGGGGGCTCGGACATGAAACAGCCCCAGCATTTT.

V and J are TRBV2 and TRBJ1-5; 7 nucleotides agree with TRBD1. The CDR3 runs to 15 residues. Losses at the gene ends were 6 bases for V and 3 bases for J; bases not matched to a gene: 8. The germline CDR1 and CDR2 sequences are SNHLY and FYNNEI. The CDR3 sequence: CASRLDRADNQPQHF. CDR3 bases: TGTGCCAGCAGACTTGACAGGGCCGACAATCAGCCCCAGCATTTT.

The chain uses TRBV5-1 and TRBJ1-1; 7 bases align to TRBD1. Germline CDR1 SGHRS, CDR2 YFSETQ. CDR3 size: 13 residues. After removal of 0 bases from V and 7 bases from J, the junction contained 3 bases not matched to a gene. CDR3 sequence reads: CASSLVGGGEAFF. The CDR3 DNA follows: TGCGCCAGCAGCTTGGTAGGGGGCGGTGAAGCTTTCTTT. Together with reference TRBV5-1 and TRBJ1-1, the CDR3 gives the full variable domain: KAGVTQTPRYLIKTRGQQVTLSCSPISGHRSVSWYQQTPGQGLQFLFEYFSETQRNKGNFPGRFSGRQFSNSRSEMNVSTLELGDSALYLCASSLVGGGEAFFGQGTRLTVV.

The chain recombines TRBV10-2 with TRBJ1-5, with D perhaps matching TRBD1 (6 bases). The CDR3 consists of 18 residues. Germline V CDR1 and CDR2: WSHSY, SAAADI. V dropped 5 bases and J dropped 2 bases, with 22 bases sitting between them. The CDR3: CASSLRGARGRGNQPQHF. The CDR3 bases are TGCGCCAGCAGTCTAAGGGGGGCCAGGGGTAGGGGCAATCAGCCCCAGCATTTT.

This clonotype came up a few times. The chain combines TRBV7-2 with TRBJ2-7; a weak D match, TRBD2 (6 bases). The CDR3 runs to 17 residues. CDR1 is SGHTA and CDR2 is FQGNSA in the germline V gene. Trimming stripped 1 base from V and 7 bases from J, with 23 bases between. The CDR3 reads CASSLGVSSTGVREQYF. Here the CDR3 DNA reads TGTGCCAGCAGCTTAGGGGTCTCCTCTACGGGAGTACGGGAGCAGTACTTC.

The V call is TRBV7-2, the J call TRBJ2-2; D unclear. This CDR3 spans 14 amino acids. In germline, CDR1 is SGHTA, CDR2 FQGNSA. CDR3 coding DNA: TGTACTGTGAACCTAGGTTTTTCCACCGGGGAGCTGTTTTTT. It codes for CTVNLGFSTGELFF.

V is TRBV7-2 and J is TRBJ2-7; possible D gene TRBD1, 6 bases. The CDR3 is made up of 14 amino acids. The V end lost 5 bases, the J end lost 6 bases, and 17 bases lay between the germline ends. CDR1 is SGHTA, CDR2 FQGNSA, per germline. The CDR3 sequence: CASSRPGARGEQYF. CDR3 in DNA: TGTGCCAGCAGCCGGCCAGGGGCGCGAGGCGAGCAGTACTTC.

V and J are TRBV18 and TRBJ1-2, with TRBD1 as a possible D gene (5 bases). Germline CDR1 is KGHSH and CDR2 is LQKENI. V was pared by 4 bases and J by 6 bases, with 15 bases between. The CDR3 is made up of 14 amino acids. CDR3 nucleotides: TGTGCCAGCTCACAATCCGGGACCTCGGATGGCTACACCTTC. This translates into CASSQSGTSDGYTF.

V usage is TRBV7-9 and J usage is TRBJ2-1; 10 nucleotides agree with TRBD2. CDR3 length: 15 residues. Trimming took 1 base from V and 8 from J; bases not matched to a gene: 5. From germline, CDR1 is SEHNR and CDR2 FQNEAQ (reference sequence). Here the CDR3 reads CASSLVLAGAYEQFF. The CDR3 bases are TGTGCCAGCAGCTTAGTCCTAGCGGGAGCGTATGAGCAGTTCTTC.